A single sample is the source of the 18 T cell receptor beta chains below, sequenced in a study of blood T cells in healthy people across ages. A sample-barcoded 5' primer and a J-beta primer mix were used in a second PCR of roughly 7 to 12 cycles. TCRdb re-derived calls from the 5' RACE reads in MiXCR, one entry per CDR3 protein. The sample includes roughly 680,000 distinct CDR3 sequences, under 65% seen only once; the top ten take about 13%. Sequencing was done on a sample of blood. These receptor sequences come from an elderly woman in good health.

This clonotype came up many times. The chain recombines TRBV29-1 with TRBJ2-1; D remains ambiguous. CDR1 SQVTM and CDR2 ANQGSEA come from the germline V gene. Trimming cost V 7 bases and J 10 bases, with 11 bases left between them. There are 10 residues in the CDR3. The CDR3 nucleotides are TGCAGCGCTGACTCCCGCGAGCAGTTCTTC. This translates into CSADSREQFF.

This chain joins TRBV3-1 and TRBJ1-4; no clear D. Germline V lookup: CDR1 LGHDT, CDR2 YNNKEL (reference sequence). The V end was cut by 0 bases, the J end by 7 bases, with 9 bases between. This CDR3 has 14 residues. The CDR3 nucleotides read TGTGCCAGCAGCCAAGAAGAGCGGCTTGAAAAACTGTTTTTT. The encoded protein is CASSQEERLEKLFF. Together with reference TRBV3-1 and TRBJ1-4, the CDR3 gives the full variable domain: DTAVSQTPKYLVTQMGNDKSIKCEQNLGHDTMYWYKQDSKKFLKIMFSYNNKELIINETVPNRFSPKSPDKAHLNLHINSLELGDSAVYFCASSQEERLEKLFFGSGTQLSVL.

This clonotype has only a few counts. The genes are TRBV7-9 and TRBJ2-4; 10 nucleotides agree with TRBD2. Germline V gene sequence: CDR1 SEHNR, CDR2 FQNEAQ (reference sequence). V shed 5 bases and J 0 bases; nucleotides not matched to a gene: 4. This CDR3 has 16 residues. The CDR3 bases are TGTGCCAGCAGCATGACTAGCGGGCTAGCCAAAAACATTCAGTACTTC. This translates into CASSMTSGLAKNIQYF.

There are a few counts of this clonotype. This chain connects TRBV13 to TRBJ2-3; D is undetermined. The V end was cut by 5 bases, the J end by 3 bases, with 6 bases between. The CDR3 has 12 residues. CDR1 PRHDT and CDR2 FYEKMQ come from the germline V gene (reference sequence). The DNA for the CDR3 is TGTGCCAGCAGCATTGGGACAGATACGCAGTATTTT. Its translation is CASSIGTDTQYF.

Worth noting for this clonotype: A single base separates this from a much larger clone, so it may be a read error. The DNA of the CDR3 is TGTGCCAGCTCACCTAAACAGGAGAGCGAGCAGTACTTC. It specifies CASSPKQESEQYF. This sequence joins TRBV18 and TRBJ2-7, with D possibly TRBD1 on 5 matching bases. CDR1 KGHSH and CDR2 LQKENI come from the germline V gene. CDR3 length: 13 amino acids. The V gene lost 3 bases and the J gene lost 6 bases, with 12 bases spanning the gap.

The chain couples TRBV6-2 or TRBV6-3 to TRBJ2-7; 7 nucleotides match TRBD1. V shed 5 bases and J 3 bases; nucleotides not matched to a gene: 13. Germline V gene lookup returns CDR1 MNHEY and CDR2 SVGEGT. This CDR3 comprises 16 residues. As DNA, the CDR3 is TGTGCCAGCAGTGGCTCCCGGACAGGCCCCAGCTACGAGCAGTACTTC. It encodes CASSGSRTGPSYEQYF.

A few counts support this clonotype. V usage is TRBV28 and J usage is TRBJ1-1; D gene uncertain. Germline CDR1 reads MDHEN; CDR2 reads SYDVKM. The CDR3 loop spans 13 amino acids. The V end was cut by 8 bases, the J end by 6 bases, with 16 bases between. CDR3 sequence: CASLADPGPEAFF. As DNA, the CDR3 is TGTGCCAGCCTCGCTGACCCAGGCCCTGAAGCTTTCTTT.

Many counts were recorded for this clonotype. The chain carries TRBV5-1 and TRBJ2-7; no clear D. Trimming cost V 0 bases and J 3 bases, with 13 bases left between them. Germline CDR1 reads SGHRS; CDR2 reads YFSETQ. CDR3 length: 15 amino acids. The CDR3 reads CASSLVSGEDYEQYF. The CDR3 coding sequence is TGCGCCAGCAGCTTGGTTTCGGGTGAGGACTACGAGCAGTACTTC.

This clonotype was detected many times. The chain carries TRBV7-2 and TRBJ2-3, with TRBD2 matching over 8 bases. The CDR3 consists of 16 residues. Germline V lookup: CDR1 SGHTA, CDR2 FQGNSA. Germline trimming cut 7 bases from V and 9 bases from J; bases unmatched to any gene: 18. CDR3 nucleotide sequence: TGTGCCAGCATACCCCAGGCGGGGGGCTCACAGAAGACGCAGTATTTT. Residues: CASIPQAGGSQKTQYF.

V usage is TRBV7-9 and J usage is TRBJ1-2, with D unclear. V gave up 4 bases and J gave up 5 bases, with 11 bases separating them. The CDR3 extends over 13 amino acids. The germline V gene encodes CDR1 SEHNR and CDR2 FQNEAQ (reference sequence). This chain's CDR3 is CASSSGSDYGYTF. As DNA, the CDR3 is TGTGCCAGCAGCTCGGGCAGCGATTATGGCTACACCTTC.

The chain combines TRBV20-1 with TRBJ2-7, with D uncertain. This CDR3 contains 12 residues. The V gene's germline CDR1 is DFQATT and CDR2 SNEGSKA (reference sequence). Between the trimmed V and J ends, which lost 7 bases and 0 bases, there was a span of 10 bases. CDR3 in amino acids: CSVTESSYEQYF. CDR3 nucleotides: TGCAGTGTCACCGAGAGCTCCTACGAGCAGTACTTC.

This clonotype was seen repeatedly, ten times or more. This chain joins TRBV5-1 and TRBJ1-1, with 7 positions matching TRBD1. The germline CDR1 and CDR2 sequences are SGHRS and YFSETQ. V trimming: 4 bases; J trimming: 2 bases; junction bases outside the gene matches: 11. This CDR3 region has 16 residues. CDR3 in amino acids: CASSRNRQGLNTEAFF. The CDR3 DNA sequence: TGCGCCAGCAGCCGGAATCGACAGGGACTAAACACTGAAGCTTTCTTT.

The chain recombines TRBV5-6 with TRBJ1-6, with 7 bases lining up with TRBD1. Germline values: CDR1 SGHDT, CDR2 YYEEEE. V was pared by 2 bases and J by 7 bases, with 3 bases of the junction left unmatched. The CDR3 contains 14 residues. Here the CDR3 reads CASSFHRGNSPLHF. In DNA form, the CDR3 reads TGTGCCAGCAGCTTCCACAGGGGAAATTCACCCCTCCACTTT.

The J gene is TRBJ2-2, the V gene TRBV10-1; maybe TRBD2 (5 bases). V lost 6 bases and J lost 5, with 10 bases in between. The CDR3 loop spans 13 amino acids. Germline V gene lookup returns CDR1 WNHNN and CDR2 SYGVQD (reference sequence). This CDR3 reads CASSQRETGELFF. For the CDR3, the DNA is TGCGCCAGCAGCCAGAGGGAGACCGGGGAGCTGTTTTTT.

The chain joins TRBV12-3 or TRBV12-4 to TRBJ1-1; D is ambiguous. This CDR3 is built from 12 residues. The ends were cut back, 8 bases at V and 6 bases at J, with 13 bases in the middle. CDR3 amino acids: CASGPSMPEAFF. In DNA form, the CDR3 reads TGTGCCAGCGGACCGTCAATGCCTGAAGCTTTCTTT.

This clonotype was observed at least ten times. CDR3 loop: CASSLNQGAIGEQYF. CDR3 DNA sequence: TGTGCCAGCAGCTTAAATCAGGGGGCAATCGGGGAGCAGTACTTC. The chain combines TRBV7-3 with TRBJ2-7; TRBD1 aligns across 8 bases. V trimming: 1 base; J trimming: 7 bases; junction bases outside the gene matches: 9. The CDR3 runs 15 residues. The germline V gene encodes CDR1 SGHTA and CDR2 FQGTGA.

The chain recombines TRBV7-6 with TRBJ2-1; TRBD1 or TRBD2 may be the D gene (6 bases each). Germline V lookup: CDR1 SGHVS, CDR2 FNYEAQ. With 5 bases removed from V and 9 bases from J, the gap between germline ends came to 20 bases. This CDR3 contains 15 residues. The CDR3 coding sequence is TGTGCCAGCAGCGCTCACCACTTACAGGGAGGTGAGCAGTTCTTC. Translated, it gives CASSAHHLQGGEQFF.

This chain joins TRBV27 and TRBJ2-7, with 8 bases fitting TRBD1. V was pared by 7 bases and J by 5 bases, with 13 bases of the junction left unmatched. CDR3 length equals 15 residues. Germline V gene sequence: CDR1 MNHEY, CDR2 SMNVEV (reference sequence). CDR3 residues: CASTTNRGQGDEQYF. For the CDR3, the DNA is TGTGCCAGCACCACAAATCGTGGACAGGGAGACGAGCAGTACTTC.